This T cell receptor beta chain emerged from a study of cytomegalovirus exposure and HLA in healthy donors. Findings of the study overall: Rare sequences made up most TCRs, while some public TCRs were found in many donors.

Note on this clone: Its antigen is as yet unknown.

The PCR made use of 60 Vbeta and 13 Jbeta primers. Produced via immunoSEQ multiplex PCR; TCRdb's table is partial and in-frame only. In the table there are 100,000 or so clones, roughly 70% of which are singletons. This clonotype originated in a man aged 45-65 years in good health and CMV-seronegative. Input material: PBMCs.

In nucleotides, the CDR3 is TGTGCCAGCAGTGACAGGGTAGGATCCTACGAGCAGTACTTC. Protein product: CASSDRVGSYEQYF. The V gene is TRBV28, the J gene TRBJ2-7; 7 bases map to TRBD1. The CDR3 is 14 residues long. The germline V gene encodes CDR1 MDHEN and CDR2 SYDVKM. V was pared by 5 bases and J by 1 base, with 5 bases of the junction left unmatched.